A selection of T cell receptor beta chains follows, all from one sample in a study of cytomegalovirus exposure and HLA in healthy donors. Only in-frame clones appear in the TCRdb table, and some are missing; sequencing was by immunoSEQ multiplex PCR. The table lists about 190,000 clones, over 80% of them singletons, with 0.95% to 1.5% in the top ten. The sample consisted of PBMCs. Receptors were obtained from a boy aged 2 to 10 in good health and CMV-seronegative. CDR3s include the opening cysteine and the closing phenylalanine or tryptophan. Each record gives: V gene, D gene, clone size, J gene, CDR3 length, CDR3 DNA, CDR3 protein. D genes are given only for firm matches. Only some rows state a clone size, as once, few, many or a class for expanded clones.

TRBV18,TRBD2,once,TRBJ2-7,18,TGTGCCAGCTCACCTGGACTAGCGGGAGTAGGGTCTTCCTACGAGCAGTACTTC,CASSPGLAGVGSSYEQYF
TRBV27,-,few,TRBJ2-5,15,TGTGCCAGCAGTCGTAAGGGTAGGAGGCTGGAGACCCAGTACTTC,CASSRKGRRLETQYF
TRBV6-5,TRBD1,-,TRBJ1-1,16,TGTGCCAGCAGTTACTTAAAGACAGGGATGAACACTGAAGCTTTCTTT,CASSYLKTGMNTEAFF
TRBV9,-,-,TRBJ2-2,16,TGTGCCAGCAGCGTAGTTTCCGGGTACAACACCGGGGAGCTGTTTTTT,CASSVVSGYNTGELFF
TRBV9,-,-,TRBJ1-1,15,TGTGCCAGCAGCGTTGCCTCCGGTTACGACACTGAAGCTTTCTTT,CASSVASGYDTEAFF
TRBV18,TRBD1,-,TRBJ2-5,15,TGTGCCAGCTCACCGGGACAGGGCTATCAAGAGACCCAGTACTTC,CASSPGQGYQETQYF
TRBV7-2,-,-,TRBJ2-3,16,TGTGCCAGCAGCTTAGTATCCACAGGTAGCACAGATACGCAGTATTTT,CASSLVSTGSTDTQYF
TRBV23-1,TRBD1,-,TRBJ1-5,16,TGCGCCAGCAGTCCCCGGGTGGGACAGGTTTCACAGCCCCAGCATTTT,CASSPRVGQVSQPQHF
TRBV5-6,TRBD1,-,TRBJ1-2,15,TGTGCCAGCAGCCCCCCGGGACAGGGTTGGGGTGGCTACACCTTC,CASSPPGQGWGGYTF
TRBV9,-,few,TRBJ2-5,13,TGTGCCAGCAGCCCAAGGGGGGGGGAGACCCAGTACTTC,CASSPRGGETQYF
TRBV9,TRBD2,-,TRBJ2-1,15,TGTGCCAGCAGCGTAAGGACCGGGGGGAACAATGAGCAGTTCTTC,CASSVRTGGNNEQFF
TRBV4-3,TRBD2,-,TRBJ2-1,14,TGCGCCAGCAGCAGGACTAGCGGGTTTAATGAGCAGTTCTTC,CASSRTSGFNEQFF
TRBV7-8,-,once,TRBJ1-2,16,TGTGCCAGCAGCTTAGATTTCAGGGGCGCTCCCTATGGCTACACCTTC,CASSLDFRGAPYGYTF
TRBV4-1,-,-,TRBJ2-7,16,TGCGCCAGCAGCCAAGATCCCCAGCGGACTACCTACGAGCAGTACTTC,CASSQDPQRTTYEQYF
TRBV19,-,-,TRBJ1-1,16,TGTGCCAGTATCCCAAGTCCGGGACACTTGAACACTGAAGCTTTCTTT,CASIPSPGHLNTEAFF
TRBV30,TRBD1,-,TRBJ1-1,15,TGTGCCTGGAGTCCAATGACAGGGCTGAACACTGAAGCTTTCTTT,CAWSPMTGLNTEAFF